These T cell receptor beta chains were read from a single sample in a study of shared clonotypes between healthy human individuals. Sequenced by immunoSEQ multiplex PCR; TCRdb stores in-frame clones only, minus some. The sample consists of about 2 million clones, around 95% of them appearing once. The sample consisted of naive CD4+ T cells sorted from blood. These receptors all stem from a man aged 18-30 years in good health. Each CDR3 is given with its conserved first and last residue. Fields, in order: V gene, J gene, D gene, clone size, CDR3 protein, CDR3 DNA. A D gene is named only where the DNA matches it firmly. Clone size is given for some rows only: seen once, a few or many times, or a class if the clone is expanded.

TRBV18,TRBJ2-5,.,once,CASSPRETQYF,TGTGCCAGCTCACCGAGGGAGACCCAGTACTTC
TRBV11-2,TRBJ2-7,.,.,CASSSERGSYEQYF,TGTGCCAGCAGCTCTGAGAGGGGGTCCTACGAGCAGTACTTC
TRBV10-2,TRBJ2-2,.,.,CASSESRPGVNTGELFF,TGCGCCAGCAGTGAGTCCCGTCCGGGGGTCAACACCGGGGAGCTGTTTTTT
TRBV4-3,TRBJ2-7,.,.,CASSQVTGLEQYF,TGCGCCAGCAGCCAGGTGACAGGCCTAGAGCAGTACTTC
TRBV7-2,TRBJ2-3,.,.,CASSLAWGSDTQYF,TGTGCCAGCAGCTTAGCCTGGGGATCAGATACGCAGTATTTT
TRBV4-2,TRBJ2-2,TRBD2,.,CASSQGTSGNTGELFF,TGTGCCAGCAGCCAGGGGACTAGCGGTAACACCGGGGAGCTGTTTTTT
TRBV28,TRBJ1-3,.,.,CASSFNVGGTIYF,TGTGCCAGCAGTTTCAACGTCGGGGGCACCATATATTTT
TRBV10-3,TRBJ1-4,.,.,CAISQGNEKLFF,TGTGCCATCAGTCAGGGTAATGAAAAACTGTTTTTT
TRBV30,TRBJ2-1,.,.,CAWKKEGRVAYNEQFF,TGTGCCTGGAAAAAAGAGGGCAGGGTCGCCTACAATGAGCAGTTCTTC
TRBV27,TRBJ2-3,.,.,CASRVPGQRRNTQYF,TGTGCCAGCAGAGTTCCGGGCCAACGACGCAACACGCAGTATTTT
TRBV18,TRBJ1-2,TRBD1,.,CASSPSGQNGYTF,TGTGCCAGCTCACCGTCGGGACAGAATGGCTACACCTTC
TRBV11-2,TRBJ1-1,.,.,CASSPPTRATEAFF,TGTGCCAGCAGCCCACCGACAAGGGCCACTGAAGCTTTCTTT
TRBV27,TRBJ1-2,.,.,CASSLTYTGAANYGYTF,TGTGCCAGCAGTTTAACCTATACGGGGGCTGCTAACTATGGCTACACCTTC
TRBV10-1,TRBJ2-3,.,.,CASSPIQFTDTQYF,TGCGCCAGCAGTCCCATACAATTTACAGATACGCAGTATTTT
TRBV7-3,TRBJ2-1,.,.,CASSPRGGRSYNEQFF,TGTGCCAGCAGCCCTCGCGGGGGCCGTTCCTACAATGAGCAGTTCTTC
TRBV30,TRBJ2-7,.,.,CAWSLGRGYEQYF,TGTGCCTGGAGTCTGGGGAGAGGCTACGAGCAGTACTTC
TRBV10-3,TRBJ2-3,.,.,CAISDIKGGDTQYF,TGTGCCATCAGTGACATTAAGGGAGGAGATACGCAGTATTTT
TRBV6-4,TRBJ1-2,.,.,CASSDFRTVDGYTF,TGTGCCAGCAGTGACTTCAGGACAGTTGATGGCTACACCTTC
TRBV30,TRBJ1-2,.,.,CAWSFLQALDYGYTF,TGTGCCTGGAGTTTCCTCCAGGCCCTCGACTATGGCTACACCTTC
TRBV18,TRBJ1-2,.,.,CASSLYGSNYGYTF,TGTGCCAGCTCACTATACGGGAGCAACTATGGCTACACCTTC
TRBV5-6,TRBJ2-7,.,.,CASSSREFRVEQYF,TGTGCCAGCAGCTCAAGGGAGTTCCGGGTCGAGCAGTACTTC
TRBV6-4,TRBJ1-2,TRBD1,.,CASRQGADYGYTF,TGTGCCAGCAGGCAGGGGGCAGACTATGGCTACACCTTC
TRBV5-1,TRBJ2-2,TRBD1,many,CASSIILQGDTGELFF,TGCGCCAGCAGCATAATCTTACAGGGGGACACCGGGGAGCTGTTTTTT
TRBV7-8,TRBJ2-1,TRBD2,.,CASSPGGSHEQFF,TGTGCCAGCAGCCCGGGGGGTTCCCATGAGCAGTTCTTC
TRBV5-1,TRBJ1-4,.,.,CASSGGLATNEKLFF,TGCGCCAGCTCCGGAGGGTTGGCAACTAATGAAAAACTGTTTTTT
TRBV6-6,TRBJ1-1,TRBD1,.,CASRKQGVAEAFF,TGTGCCAGCAGGAAACAGGGGGTAGCTGAAGCTTTCTTT
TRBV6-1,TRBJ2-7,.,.,CASKDRGASSYEQYF,TGTGCCAGCAAGGACCGGGGGGCGAGCTCCTACGAGCAGTACTTC
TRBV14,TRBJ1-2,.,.,CASSQSGPHYGYTF,TGTGCCAGCAGCCAATCAGGGCCCCACTATGGCTACACCTTC
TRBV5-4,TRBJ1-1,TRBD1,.,CASRSGQGYTEAFF,TGTGCCAGCAGGTCGGGACAGGGCTACACTGAAGCTTTCTTT